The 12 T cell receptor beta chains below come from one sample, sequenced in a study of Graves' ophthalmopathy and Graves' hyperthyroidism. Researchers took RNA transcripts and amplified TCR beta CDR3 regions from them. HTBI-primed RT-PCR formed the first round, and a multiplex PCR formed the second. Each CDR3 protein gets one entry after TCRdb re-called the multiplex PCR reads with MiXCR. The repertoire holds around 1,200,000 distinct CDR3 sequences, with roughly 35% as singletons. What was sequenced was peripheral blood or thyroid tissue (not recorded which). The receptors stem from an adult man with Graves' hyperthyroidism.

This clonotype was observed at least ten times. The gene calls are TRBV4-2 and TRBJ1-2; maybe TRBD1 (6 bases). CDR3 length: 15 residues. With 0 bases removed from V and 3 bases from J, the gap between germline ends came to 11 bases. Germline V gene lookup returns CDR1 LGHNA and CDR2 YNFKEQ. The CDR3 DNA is TGTGCCAGCAGCCAAGAGTGGGGGGCCGACTATGGCTACACCTTC. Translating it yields CASSQEWGADYGYTF.

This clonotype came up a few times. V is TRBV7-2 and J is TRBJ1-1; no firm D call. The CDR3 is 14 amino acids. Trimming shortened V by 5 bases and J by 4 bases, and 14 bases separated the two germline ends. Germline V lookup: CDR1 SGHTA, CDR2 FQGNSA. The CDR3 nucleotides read TGTGCCAGCAGCCTAGGTGGGCGGTTCACTGAAGCTTTCTTT. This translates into CASSLGGRFTEAFF.

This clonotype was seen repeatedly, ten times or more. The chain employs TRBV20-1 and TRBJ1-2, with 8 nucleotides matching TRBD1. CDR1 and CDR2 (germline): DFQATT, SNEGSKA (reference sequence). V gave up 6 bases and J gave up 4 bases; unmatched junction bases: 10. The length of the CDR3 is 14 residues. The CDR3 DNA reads TGCAGTGCCATAGACCACAGGGGGAGCTATGGCTACACCTTC. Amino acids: CSAIDHRGSYGYTF.

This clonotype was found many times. The CDR3 DNA follows: TGCAGCGTTGGGGCAGCCGATCTCGGCTACACCTTC. The encoded protein is CSVGAADLGYTF. The genes are TRBV29-1 and TRBJ1-2; D remains ambiguous. Germline CDR1 and CDR2: SQVTM and ANQGSEA. With 4 bases removed from V and 8 bases from J, the gap between germline ends came to 14 bases. This CDR3 contains 12 residues.

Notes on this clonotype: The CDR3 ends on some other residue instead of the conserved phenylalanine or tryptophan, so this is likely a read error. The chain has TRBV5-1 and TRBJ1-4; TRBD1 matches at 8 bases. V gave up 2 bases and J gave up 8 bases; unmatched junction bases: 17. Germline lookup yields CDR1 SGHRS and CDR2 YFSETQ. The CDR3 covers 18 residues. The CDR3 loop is CASSFQGAGPPSGEKLFC. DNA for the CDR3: TGCGCCAGCAGCTTCCAGGGGGCAGGACCTCCCTCGGGGGAAAAACTGTTTTGT.

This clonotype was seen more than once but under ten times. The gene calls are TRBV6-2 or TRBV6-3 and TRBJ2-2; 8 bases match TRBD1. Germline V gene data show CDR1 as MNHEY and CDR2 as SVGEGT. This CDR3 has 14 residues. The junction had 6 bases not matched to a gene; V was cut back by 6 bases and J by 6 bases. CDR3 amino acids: CASSQGQEAGELFF. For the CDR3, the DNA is TGTGCCAGCAGCCAGGGACAGGAGGCCGGGGAGCTGTTTTTT.

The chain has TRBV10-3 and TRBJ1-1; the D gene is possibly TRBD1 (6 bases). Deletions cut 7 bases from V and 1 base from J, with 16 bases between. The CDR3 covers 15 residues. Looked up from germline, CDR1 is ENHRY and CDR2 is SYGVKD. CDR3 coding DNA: TGTGCCATCAAGCAGGGGTTTGAAGCGAACACTGAAGCTTTCTTT. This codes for CAIKQGFEANTEAFF.

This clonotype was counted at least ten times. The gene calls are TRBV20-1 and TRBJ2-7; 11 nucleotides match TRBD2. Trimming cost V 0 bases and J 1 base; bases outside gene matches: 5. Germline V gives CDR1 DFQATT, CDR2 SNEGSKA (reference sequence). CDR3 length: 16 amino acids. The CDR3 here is CSARDHRLAGSYEQYF. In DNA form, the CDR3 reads TGCAGTGCTAGAGATCATAGACTAGCGGGATCCTACGAGCAGTACTTC.

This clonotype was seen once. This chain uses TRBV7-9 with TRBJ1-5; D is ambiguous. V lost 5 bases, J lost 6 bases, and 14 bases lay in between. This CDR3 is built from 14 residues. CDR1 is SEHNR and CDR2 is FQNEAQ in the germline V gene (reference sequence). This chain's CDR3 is CASSQDVLSQPQHF. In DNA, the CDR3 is TGTGCCAGCAGCCAAGATGTCCTCTCTCAGCCCCAGCATTTT.

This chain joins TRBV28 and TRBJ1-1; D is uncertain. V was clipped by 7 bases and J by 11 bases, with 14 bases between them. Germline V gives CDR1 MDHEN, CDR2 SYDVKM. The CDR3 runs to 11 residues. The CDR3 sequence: CASTQARRAFF. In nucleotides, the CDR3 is TGTGCCAGCACCCAGGCCCGACGGGCTTTCTTT.

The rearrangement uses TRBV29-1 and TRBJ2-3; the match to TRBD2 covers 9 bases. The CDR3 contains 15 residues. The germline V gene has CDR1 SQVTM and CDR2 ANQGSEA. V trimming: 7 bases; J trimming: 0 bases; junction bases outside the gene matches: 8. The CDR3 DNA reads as TGCAGCGAGACGGGCGCGGGAGGGAGCACAGATACGCAGTATTTT. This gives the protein CSETGAGGSTDTQYF.

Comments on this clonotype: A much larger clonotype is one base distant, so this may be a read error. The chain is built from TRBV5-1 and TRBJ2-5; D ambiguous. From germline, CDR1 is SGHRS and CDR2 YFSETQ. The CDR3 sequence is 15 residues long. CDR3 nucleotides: TGCACCAGCAGCTTGGCCGATGGGTTCCGAGAGACCCAGTACTTC. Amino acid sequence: CTSSLADGFRETQYF.